Given below is one TCR beta chain in context. Its antigen is not identified. An end of the junction does not agree with germline; a read error may underlie this. This entry belongs to a study of regulatory T cells in long-lasting Graves disease. As for the study in general: Persistence in Graves' disease required over 5 years of antithyroid drugs plus positive TSH receptor antibodies.

Study-wide findings and caveats: Persistent disease preferred TRBV28, TRBJ1-2 and TRBJ2-5.

Time point specified: persistent/refractory GD, antithyroid drugs over 5 years with positive TRAb. Making the TCR library involved RNA that had been extracted from PBMCs. Arm-PCR of CDR3 regions and iRepertoire HTBI primers were used to build TCR beta libraries. One entry per CDR3 protein results from TCRdb running MiXCR on the multiplex PCR reads. The sample shows hundreds of thousands of distinct CDR3 sequences, around 21% of them seen only once. The CDR3 totals 13 residues. Germline V gene data show CDR1 as GTSNPN and CDR2 as SVGIG (reference sequence). The chain is built from TRBV30 and TRBJ2-7; D possibly corresponds to TRBD1 (6 bases). The clonotype originates from a female donor with Graves disease. This sample comprised peripheral blood mononuclear cells (PBMCs), obtained when the disease was refractory, from a patient treated with antithyroid drugs. CDR3 amino acids: CAWSRQVSYEQCF. CDR3 sequence (DNA): TGTGCCTGGAGCAGACAGGTCTCCTACGAGCAGTGCTTC.